A selection of T cell receptor beta chains follows, all from one sample in a study of blood T cell repertoires in COVID-19. Generated by immunoSEQ multiplex PCR, the TCRdb table keeps only in-frame clones and is missing some. Seen here are around 270,000 clones, approximately 90% observed once, and the top ten hold roughly 4.8%. The sample was peripheral blood. Receptors originate from a man aged 35 to 55 with acute or convalescent COVID-19. The CDR3 runs from the conserved cysteine through the conserved F or W. Fields, in order: V gene, J gene, clone size, D gene, CDR3 DNA, CDR3 protein. D genes are given only for firm matches. Rows may omit the clone size; those that give it use once, few, many or a size class.

TRBV19,TRBJ1-6,.,TRBD1,TGTGCCAGTGGATCCGGGACAGGGTATAATTCACCCCTCCACTTT,CASGSGTGYNSPLHF
TRBV6-5,TRBJ2-7,.,TRBD2,TGTGCCAGCAGTCTTACTAGCGGATACGAGCAGTACTTC,CASSLTSGYEQYF
TRBV14,TRBJ1-1,.,.,TGTGCCAGCAGCCAAGATAGGCGAAAGGGGCCCTTACCGAACACTGAAGCTTTCTTT,CASSQDRRKGPLPNTEAFF
TRBV29-1,TRBJ2-2,.,TRBD1,TGCAGCGTGAGGGGACAGGGCAACGGGGAGCTGTTTTTT,CSVRGQGNGELFF
TRBV29-1,TRBJ2-1,.,.,TGCAGCGTTGCAGGCTACAGCTCCTACAATGAGCAGTTCTTC,CSVAGYSSYNEQFF
TRBV9,TRBJ1-2,.,TRBD1,TGTGCCAGCACTCAGGGACAGGGTAACTATGGCTACACCTTC,CASTQGQGNYGYTF
TRBV5-1,TRBJ2-3,.,.,TGCGCCAGCAGCTTGGAGACAGCTACGCAGTATTTT,CASSLETATQYF
TRBV19,TRBJ1-1,.,.,TGTGCCAGTAGTATAGAACACAGACCCACTGAAGCTTTCTTT,CASSIEHRPTEAFF
TRBV5-1,TRBJ1-3,.,TRBD1,TGCGCCAGCAGCCCGATGGGGACAGAAAACACCATATATTTT,CASSPMGTENTIYF
TRBV6-5,TRBJ1-2,.,TRBD1,TGTGCCAGCAGTTGGACAGGGGCCTATGGCTACACCTTC,CASSWTGAYGYTF
TRBV7-9,TRBJ1-2,.,.,TGTGCCAGCAGCTGGGCGGGGGGCGCCCTTAACTATGGCTACACCTTC,CASSWAGGALNYGYTF
TRBV4-1,TRBJ2-6,.,.,TGCGCCAGCAGCCACCCAGGGGCTGGGGCCAACGTCCTGACTTTC,CASSHPGAGANVLTF
TRBV12-3/TRBV12-4,TRBJ2-7,.,.,TGTGCCAGCAGTTGGGACAATTTTGGGGAGCAGTACTTC,CASSWDNFGEQYF
TRBV9,TRBJ2-2,.,TRBD1,TGTGCCAGCAGCGTCGGGACAGGGTTTGCCGGGGAGCTGTTTTTT,CASSVGTGFAGELFF
TRBV5-4,TRBJ2-7,once,.,TGTGCCAGCAGGATAGGACAGGCGGGGAGGGAGCAGTACTTC,CASRIGQAGREQYF
TRBV5-1,TRBJ2-1,.,.,TGCGCCAGCAGGCAGCAGGGCACCTACAATGAGCAGTTCTTC,CASRQQGTYNEQFF
TRBV10-3,TRBJ1-2,.,.,TGTGCCATCAGTGTTCACAGGGTCGGGAACTATGGCTACACCTTC,CAISVHRVGNYGYTF
TRBV11-2,TRBJ2-7,.,.,TGTGCCAGCAGCTTAGGGCCAGGGGCGGCTACACCCCTTAGGTACTTC,CASSLGPGAATPLRYF
TRBV7-2,TRBJ2-2,.,.,TGTGCCAGCAGCTCTTACAGTCACACCGGGGAGCTGTTTTTT,CASSSYSHTGELFF
TRBV5-6,TRBJ1-2,.,TRBD1,TGTGCCAGCAGCCCGACAGGGACCTATGGCTACACCTTC,CASSPTGTYGYTF
TRBV28,TRBJ2-3,.,TRBD2,TGTGCCAGCTCAGGTTATTGGCGGGGGGGGTACACAGATACGCAGTATTTT,CASSGYWRGGYTDTQYF
TRBV12-3/TRBV12-4,TRBJ1-1,once,.,TGTGCCAGCAGTTTAGGCGGGGGTGAAGCTTTCTTT,CASSLGGGEAFF
TRBV18,TRBJ1-5,.,TRBD1,TGTGCCAGCTCAAACGGACAGGGATCTCAGCCCCAGCATTTT,CASSNGQGSQPQHF
TRBV4-1,TRBJ2-7,.,TRBD1,TGCGCCAGCAGCCTAATGACAGGGGCCTTAAGCTCCTACGAGCAGTACTTC,CASSLMTGALSSYEQYF
TRBV3-1/TRBV3-2,TRBJ2-4,.,TRBD2,TGTGCCAGCAGCCAAGAGAGGGCGGGGGGTAAAGGAAACATTCAGTACTTC,CASSQERAGGKGNIQYF
TRBV12-5,TRBJ1-5,.,.,TGTGCTAGTGGTTCAACTCCCGGGACAACAGGCAATCAGCCCCAGCATTTT,CASGSTPGTTGNQPQHF
TRBV7-2,TRBJ2-2,.,.,TGTGCCAGCAGCCCGACTTGGACCGGGGAGCTGTTTTTT,CASSPTWTGELFF
TRBV12-3/TRBV12-4,TRBJ1-5,.,TRBD1,TGTGCCAGCAGTATCGGGACAGCCCAGCATTTT,CASSIGTAQHF
TRBV7-9,TRBJ2-3,.,.,TGTGCCAGCAGCTTAAGGGGGACGGCTCGCACAGATACGCAGTATTTT,CASSLRGTARTDTQYF
TRBV19,TRBJ1-5,.,TRBD1,TGTGCCAGTAGTCAGACTCCGGGACAGGGCTATCAGCCCCAGCATTTT,CASSQTPGQGYQPQHF
TRBV24-1,TRBJ1-5,.,.,TGTGCCACCAGTGAGGGGGGACGAGGATGGCAGCCCCAGCATTTT,CATSEGGRGWQPQHF
TRBV15,TRBJ1-6,.,.,TGTGCCACCAGCAGAGATACCCCCTGGGGGGACTATAATTCACCCCTCCACTTT,CATSRDTPWGDYNSPLHF
TRBV27,TRBJ2-7,.,.,TGTGCCAGCAGTTTGGGGGGGCAGCAGTACTTC,CASSLGGQQYF
TRBV10-2,TRBJ2-1,.,.,TGCGCCAGCAGGCAGGAATTCTCCTACAATGAGCAGTTCTTC,CASRQEFSYNEQFF
TRBV11-2,TRBJ1-1,once,TRBD1,TGTGCCAGCAGCAAACAGGGGGCCTTGAACACTGAAGCTTTCTTT,CASSKQGALNTEAFF
TRBV2,TRBJ2-1,.,.,TGTGCCAGCAGCCCCCGGGACGGGAGCTCCTACAATGAGCAGTTCTTC,CASSPRDGSSYNEQFF
TRBV4-1,TRBJ2-1,few,.,TGCGCCAGCAGCCAAGGCGGGCTAGGGGGCAATGAGCAGTTCTTC,CASSQGGLGGNEQFF
TRBV2,TRBJ2-1,.,.,TGTGCCAGCAGTGCCCCGGGGAATGAGCAGTTCTTC,CASSAPGNEQFF
TRBV5-1,TRBJ1-1,few,.,TGCGCCAGCACCCGGGACTCTAACACTGAAGCTTTCTTT,CASTRDSNTEAFF
TRBV12-3/TRBV12-4,TRBJ1-2,.,.,TGTGCCAGCAGTTTAAGTTCGCGGGACGGCTTGTTC,CASSLSSRDGLF
TRBV9,TRBJ2-1,.,TRBD2,TGTGCCAGCAGCGCCGGACTAGCGGGCTTCTCCTACAATGAGCAGTTCTTC,CASSAGLAGFSYNEQFF
TRBV7-2,TRBJ1-3,.,.,TGTGCCAGCAGCCTATCTATGGTTCCTAGCTCTGGAAACACCATATATTTT,CASSLSMVPSSGNTIYF
TRBV7-2,TRBJ1-3,.,TRBD1,TGTGCCAGCAGCCAACAGGGGGCTGGGGACACCATATATTTT,CASSQQGAGDTIYF
TRBV2,TRBJ2-3,few,.,TGTGCCAGCAGTGACGGGCTAGCGATTGGAGATACGCAGTATTTT,CASSDGLAIGDTQYF